By its share, the clone carrying this TCR beta chain is medium-sized. This specimen belongs to a study of T and B cells in COVID-19 patients. BIOMED2 TRB-A/B primer pools were used in multiplex TRB PCR. TCRdb re-called the multiplex PCR reads through MiXCR, storing one row per CDR3 protein. The sample contains around 8,000 distinct CDR3 sequences, 20% to 30% of which appear only once. Blood genomic DNA input for TRB amplification was about 220-500 ng. The V gene end was trimmed by 8 bases and the J gene end by 6 bases; junction bases not matched to a gene: 10. This CDR3 spans 16 amino acids. In germline, CDR1 is MNHNS, CDR2 SASEGT.

The chain couples TRBV6-1 to TRBJ2-3, with TRBD2 matching over 14 bases. Sequencing used blood. The clonotype was recovered from a human donor with active COVID-19. Here the CDR3 reads CASGGGLAGAVDTQYF. The CDR3 DNA sequence: TGTGCCAGCGGGGGGGGACTAGCGGGAGCAGTGGATACGCAGTATTTT.